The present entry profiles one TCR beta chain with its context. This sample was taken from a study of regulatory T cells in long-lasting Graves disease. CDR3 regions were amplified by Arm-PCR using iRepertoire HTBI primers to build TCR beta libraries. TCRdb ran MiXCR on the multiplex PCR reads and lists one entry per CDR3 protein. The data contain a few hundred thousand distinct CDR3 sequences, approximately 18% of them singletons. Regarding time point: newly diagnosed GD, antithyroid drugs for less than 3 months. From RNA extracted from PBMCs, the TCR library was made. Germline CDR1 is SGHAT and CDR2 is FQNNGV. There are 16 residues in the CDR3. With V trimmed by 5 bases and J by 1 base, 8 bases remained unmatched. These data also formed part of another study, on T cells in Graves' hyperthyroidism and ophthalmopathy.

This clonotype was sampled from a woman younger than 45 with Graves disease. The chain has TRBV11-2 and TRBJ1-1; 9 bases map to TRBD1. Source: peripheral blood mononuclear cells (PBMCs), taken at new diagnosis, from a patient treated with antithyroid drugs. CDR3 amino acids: CASSPLGTGSNTEAFF. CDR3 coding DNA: TGTGCCAGCAGCCCGCTCGGGACAGGGTCGAACACTGAAGCTTTCTTT.